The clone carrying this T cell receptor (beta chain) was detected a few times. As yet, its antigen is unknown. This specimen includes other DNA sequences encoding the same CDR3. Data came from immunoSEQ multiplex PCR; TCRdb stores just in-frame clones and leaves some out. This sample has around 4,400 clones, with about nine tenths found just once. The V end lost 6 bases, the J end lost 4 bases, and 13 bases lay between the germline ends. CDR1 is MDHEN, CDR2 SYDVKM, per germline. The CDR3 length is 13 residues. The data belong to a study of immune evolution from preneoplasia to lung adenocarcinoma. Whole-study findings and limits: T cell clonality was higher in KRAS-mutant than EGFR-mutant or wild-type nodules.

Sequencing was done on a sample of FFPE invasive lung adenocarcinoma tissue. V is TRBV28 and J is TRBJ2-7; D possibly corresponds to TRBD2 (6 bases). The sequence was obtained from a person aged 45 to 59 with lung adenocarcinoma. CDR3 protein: CASRAGGRYEQYF. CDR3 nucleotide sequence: TGTGCCAGCAGGGCCGGGGGAAGATACGAGCAGTACTTC.